What follows are 23 T cell receptor beta chains derived from one specimen sequenced in a study of T cell responses to AZD1222 COVID-19 vaccine. Method: immunoSEQ multiplex PCR; TCRdb's copy keeps in-frame clones and lacks some. Here the sample spans more than 140,000 clones, about nine tenths being singletons. Here the sequenced sample was peripheral blood, taken on day 0 of AZD1222 vaccination. The origin of the receptors is an adult in good health.

In this sample, this clone turned up once. The V call is TRBV5-5, the J call TRBJ1-2; D remains ambiguous. The CDR3 loop spans 13 amino acids. V shed 0 bases and J shed 1 base, with 4 bases lying between them. Germline V lookup: CDR1 SGHKS, CDR2 YYEKEE (reference sequence). The CDR3 spells CASSLADNYGYTF. Here the CDR3 DNA reads TGTGCCAGCAGCTTGGCGGATAACTATGGCTACACCTTC. The variable domain in full, with the rest retrieved from reference TRBV5-5 and TRBJ1-2, is DAGVTQSPTHLIKTRGQQVTLRCSPISGHKSVSWYQQVLGQGPQFIFQYYEKEERGRGNFPDRFSARQFPNYSSELNVNALLLGDSALYLCASSLADNYGYTFGSGTRLTVV.

The V call is TRBV7-2, the J call TRBJ1-2; a possible D gene is TRBD1 (6 bases). Germline CDR1 and CDR2: SGHTA and FQGNSA. V lost 4 bases to trimming and J lost 4 bases, with 10 bases between them. The CDR3 sequence is 13 residues long. In DNA form, the CDR3 reads TGTGCCAGCAGCTCGGGACAAGGCTATGGCTACACCTTC. Translated: CASSSGQGYGYTF.

This clone was picked up a small number of times. V and J are TRBV7-9 and TRBJ1-2; TRBD1 might be the D (5 bases). V was shortened by 3 bases and J by 4 bases, with 12 bases between the two germline ends. CDR1 is SEHNR, CDR2 FQNEAQ, per germline (reference sequence). There are 14 residues in the CDR3. CDR3 protein: CASSFDQGGYGYTF. Here the CDR3 DNA reads TGTGCCAGCAGCTTCGATCAGGGAGGCTATGGCTACACCTTC.

The genes are TRBV5-4 and TRBJ2-5; D is unclear. Trimming removed 5 bases at V and 0 bases at J, with 17 bases between. Germline CDR1 SGHNT, CDR2 YYREEE (reference sequence). The CDR3 is made up of 16 amino acids. The CDR3 protein is CASSLPGRKYQETQYF. CDR3 nucleotide sequence: TGTGCCAGCAGTCTCCCCGGGCGGAAATACCAAGAGACCCAGTACTTC. Full variable domain (remainder filled in from reference TRBV5-4 and TRBJ2-5): ETGVTQSPTHLIKTRGQQVTLRCSSQSGHNTVSWYQQALGQGPQFIFQYYREEENGRGNFPPRFSGLQFPNYSSELNVNALELDDSALYLCASSLPGRKYQETQYFGPGTRLLVL.

The rearrangement links TRBV19 to TRBJ1-2; the match to TRBD1 covers 9 bases. The CDR3 has 14 amino acids. V lost 7 bases to trimming and J lost 4 bases; unmatched junction nucleotides: 7. Germline assignment: CDR1 LNHDA and CDR2 SQIVND (reference sequence). In DNA form, the CDR3 reads TGTGCCAGTACCCCTGGACAGGGGACCTATGGCTACACCTTC. Translating it yields CASTPGQGTYGYTF. The full variable domain, completed using reference TRBV19 and TRBJ1-2, is DGGITQSPKYLFRKEGQNVTLSCEQNLNHDAMYWYRQDPGQGLRLIYYSQIVNDFQKGDIAEGYSVSREKKESFPLTVTSAQKNPTAFYLCASTPGQGTYGYTFGSGTRLTVV.

The chain recombines TRBV29-1 with TRBJ2-4; 10 bases match TRBD1. V lost 7 bases to trimming and J lost 0 bases; unmatched junction nucleotides: 3. Germline CDR1 reads SQVTM; CDR2 reads ANQGSEA. This CDR3 is 14 amino acids long. The CDR3 DNA follows: TGCAGCGGCGGACAGGGGGGAGCCAAAAACATTCAGTACTTC. Protein sequence: CSGGQGGAKNIQYF.

The V and J genes are TRBV12-3 or TRBV12-4 and TRBJ2-1; D tentatively fits TRBD1 or TRBD2 (5 bases each). CDR3 length: 12 residues. V lost 4 bases, J lost 8 bases, and 9 bases lay in between. CDR3 in amino acids: CASSYLGDEQFF. CDR3 sequence (DNA): TGTGCCAGCAGTTACCTGGGGGATGAGCAGTTCTTC.

This chain uses TRBV5-4 with TRBJ1-2; D unclear. The V and J ends lost 1 base and 4 bases respectively, with 11 bases between them. CDR1 SGHNT and CDR2 YYREEE come from the germline V gene (reference sequence). The CDR3 totals 14 residues. DNA of the CDR3: TGTGCCAGCAGCTTGAAGGGTCTCGGCTATGGCTACACCTTC. Encoded protein: CASSLKGLGYGYTF.

The J gene is TRBJ2-7, the V gene TRBV7-2; TRBD1 matches at 8 bases. Germline trimming cut 1 base from V and 9 bases from J; bases unmatched to any gene: 5. The CDR3 runs 13 residues. CDR1 SGHTA and CDR2 FQGNSA come from the germline V gene. The CDR3 DNA follows: TGTGCCAGCAGCTTAGTGGTCGGACAGGGGCAGTACTTC. As protein: CASSLVVGQGQYF.

The chain combines TRBV27 with TRBJ2-7; D is perhaps TRBD1 or TRBD2 (5 bases each). Germline CDR1 is MNHEY and CDR2 is SMNVEV (reference sequence). The V end was cut by 3 bases, the J end by 4 bases, with 10 bases between. CDR3 length: 13 residues. The CDR3 here is CASSFRETYEQYF. Written as DNA, the CDR3 is TGTGCCAGCAGTTTCAGGGAGACGTACGAGCAGTACTTC.

The gene calls are TRBV6-1 and TRBJ1-2; the D is unclear. Germline CDR1 is MNHNS and CDR2 is SASEGT. This CDR3 has 13 residues. Between the trimmed V and J ends, which lost 1 base and 0 bases, there was a span of 3 bases. CDR3 in DNA: TGTGCCAGCAGTGAAGGGGCTAACTATGGCTACACCTTC. This translates into CASSEGANYGYTF.

The chain combines TRBV9 with TRBJ2-2; D uncertain. The CDR3 is 15 amino acids. Germline loops: CDR1 SGDLS, CDR2 YYNGEE. V was pared by 0 bases and J by 0 bases, with 6 bases between. The CDR3 DNA sequence: TGTGCCAGCAGCGTAGGCGCAACGAACACCGGGGAGCTGTTTTTT. It specifies CASSVGATNTGELFF.

This sequence joins TRBV7-2 and TRBJ1-3; D unresolved. This CDR3 is built from 12 residues. CDR1 and CDR2 from the germline V gene are SGHTA and FQGNSA. V lost 6 bases, J lost 4 bases, and 7 bases lay in between. The CDR3 bases are TGTGCCAGCAGTTCACAGGGAAACACCATATATTTT. Translation gives CASSSQGNTIYF.

The CDR3 reads CASSYSGNAGELFF. Here the CDR3 DNA reads TGTGCCAGCAGTTACAGCGGGAATGCCGGGGAGCTGTTTTTT. This rearrangement joins TRBV6-2 or TRBV6-3 to TRBJ2-2; 7 nucleotides agree with TRBD2. Germline assignment: CDR1 MNHEY and CDR2 SVGEGT. The V segment lost 2 bases and the J segment 6 bases; nucleotides outside the gene matches: 3. The CDR3 contains 14 residues.

The chain has TRBV9 and TRBJ2-7; 7 positions match TRBD1. J gave up 4 bases and V 3 bases, and 25 bases lay outside the gene matches. The CDR3 runs to 20 residues. Germline V gene sequence: CDR1 SGDLS, CDR2 YYNGEE. The CDR3 sequence: CASSGRLSPYRDRFRYEQYF. CDR3 bases: TGTGCCAGCAGCGGTCGTCTCAGTCCGTACCGGGACAGATTTCGGTACGAGCAGTACTTC.

This clone was observed a single time. V is TRBV27 and J is TRBJ2-3, with 7 bases lining up with TRBD2. The CDR3 contains 16 residues. V shed 5 bases and J 0 bases; nucleotides not matched to a gene: 8. The V gene's germline CDR1 is MNHEY and CDR2 SMNVEV (reference sequence). CDR3 sequence (DNA): TGTGCCAGCAGTATCGGGGACTATCCTAGCACAGATACGCAGTATTTT. It translates to CASSIGDYPSTDTQYF.

CDR3 nucleotide sequence: TGTGCCAGCAGTTACTCGAGGGCCCAAGAGACCCAGTACTTC. It encodes CASSYSRAQETQYF. The rearrangement uses TRBV6-2 or TRBV6-3 and TRBJ2-5; a possible D gene is TRBD2 (5 bases). This CDR3 region has 14 residues. The V end was cut by 0 bases, the J end by 1 base, with 6 bases between. CDR1 MNHEY and CDR2 SVGEGT come from the germline V gene.

A single count supports this clone. V and J are TRBV11-2 and TRBJ2-3; D is uncertain. Germline V gene data show CDR1 as SGHAT and CDR2 as FQNNGV. V was trimmed by 0 bases and J by 9 bases, leaving 16 bases between them. CDR3 size: 15 residues. CDR3 coding DNA: TGTGCCAGCAGCTTAGAAGGGTACGCTAGTTCGACGCAGTATTTT. Its protein is CASSLEGYASSTQYF.

The chain joins TRBV6-2 or TRBV6-3 to TRBJ2-4; possibly TRBD1 or TRBD2 for D (5 bases each). The CDR3 has 17 amino acids. Germline V gene data show CDR1 as MNHEY and CDR2 as SVGEGT. The ends were cut back, 4 bases at V and 6 bases at J, with 22 bases in the middle. The CDR3 DNA sequence: TGTGCCAGCAGTTCCACGGGGACCCGGGCGAGGGTAAACATTCAGTACTTC. Protein: CASSSTGTRARVNIQYF.

The rearrangement uses TRBV9 and TRBJ2-5, with a weak D call TRBD1 (5 bases). Trimming stripped 1 base from V and 5 bases from J, with 15 bases between. CDR3 length: 15 residues. Germline CDR1 reads SGDLS; CDR2 reads YYNGEE. The CDR3 sequence is CASSVRAGLGETQYF. DNA of the CDR3: TGTGCCAGCAGCGTACGAGCAGGGCTGGGGGAGACCCAGTACTTC.

The V gene is TRBV24-1, the J gene TRBJ2-3; no clear D. CDR1 is KGHDR and CDR2 is SFDVKD in the germline V gene. The ends were cut back, 3 bases at V and 3 bases at J, with 15 bases in the middle. There are 16 residues in the CDR3. The CDR3 DNA follows: TGTGCCACCAGTGATGCGGCCAGCGTAAAAACAGATACGCAGTATTTT. Protein sequence: CATSDAASVKTDTQYF.

This chain connects TRBV5-6 to TRBJ2-7; 15 bases fit TRBD2. Trimming at V came to 2 bases and at J to 2 bases, leaving 2 bases not matched to a gene. This CDR3 has 16 residues. Germline CDR1 and CDR2: SGHDT and YYEEEE. The CDR3 bases are TGTGCCAGCAGCTTCCGGACTAGCGGGAGGGCCTACGAGCAGTACTTC. This codes for CASSFRTSGRAYEQYF.

The gene calls are TRBV7-2 and TRBJ1-2; possible D gene TRBD1, 5 bases. V shed 3 bases and J shed 2 bases, with 7 bases lying between them. In germline, CDR1 is SGHTA, CDR2 FQGNSA. The CDR3 has 13 amino acids. The CDR3 DNA is TGTGCCAGCAGCTTGAGACAGAACTATGGCTACACCTTC. Protein product: CASSLRQNYGYTF.